This TCR beta chain was captured in a study of blood T cell repertoires in COVID-19. For the study at large: COVID-19 samples from acute and convalescent phases originated in the United States, Italy and Spain. The cDNA or gDNA used as material had been derived from T cells, B-cell-depleted T cells, or PBMCs.

In its sample, this clone was seen once. The CDR3 consists of 13 residues. Trimming removed 6 bases from V and 10 bases from J; junction bases left unmatched: 8. Germline CDR1 and CDR2: LNHDA and SQIVND (reference sequence). The authors' processing: Reference gene primers were amplified, and this amplification served to estimate nucleated cell counts. Sequenced by immunoSEQ multiplex PCR; TCRdb stores in-frame clones only, minus some. The V and J calls and clone size are taken from that table; D and trimming were inferred from the DNA. The data contain just over 200,000 clones, roughly 80% of them singletons.

The TCR sequence derives from a woman aged 70 to 79 with acute or convalescent COVID-19. The sample consisted of peripheral blood. The chain couples TRBV19 to TRBJ1-4; 7 bases map to TRBD1. The CDR3 loop is CASSPGGRVKLFF. As DNA, the CDR3 is TGTGCCAGTAGCCCAGGGGGGCGAGTAAAACTGTTTTTT.